What follows is one TCR beta chain and its context. Antigen specificity is unknown. This record belongs to a study of shared clonotypes between healthy human individuals. Whole-study results and caveats: Naive subsets generally exceeded memory subsets in estimated richness.

Clones were sequenced by immunoSEQ multiplex PCR, and TCRdb holds only the in-frame ones, with some missing. The table shows 600,000 to 750,000 clones, with 72% occurring only once. Germline CDR1 MNHNS, CDR2 SASEGT. The CDR3 has 16 residues. The V segment lost 2 bases and the J segment 4 bases; nucleotides outside the gene matches: 7. Material: memory CD4+ T cells sorted from blood. Subset reported: CD45RA-negative fraction. This receptor was obtained from a woman aged 30 to 39 in good health. The J gene is TRBJ1-2, the V gene TRBV6-1, with 10 nucleotides matching TRBD1. The CDR3 here is CASSEKRDRGAYGYTF. The CDR3 region has the DNA TGTGCCAGCAGTGAAAAACGGGACAGGGGAGCCTATGGCTACACCTTC.